The 5 T cell receptor beta chains given below trace back to one sample, sequenced in a study of OX40 agonist ivuxolimab in advanced cancers. Profiled with immunoSEQ multiplex PCR; TCRdb holds only in-frame clones, not every one. In the table there are about 47,000 clones, around four fifths of which are singletons. Here the sequenced sample was CD4+ or CD8+ T cells sorted from blood, taken in a trial of the OX40 agonist ivuxolimab. These receptors originate from an adult with an advanced solid tumor such as melanoma, head and neck, liver or kidney cancer.

In its sample, this clone was seen a few times. The genes are TRBV27 and TRBJ2-2; D is tentatively TRBD1 or TRBD2 (6 bases each). Trimming pared 4 bases from V and 0 bases from J, leaving 9 bases between. Germline CDR1 and CDR2: MNHEY and SMNVEV (reference sequence). CDR3 size: 15 residues. The CDR3 DNA reads as TGTGCCAGCAGTTCCGGGGGCTCGAACACCGGGGAGCTGTTTTTT. This codes for CASSSGGSNTGELFF.

V usage is TRBV27 and J usage is TRBJ2-1; D might be TRBD1 or TRBD2, each matching 5 bases. Between the trimmed V and J ends, which lost 9 bases and 5 bases, there was a span of 14 bases. Germline assignment: CDR1 MNHEY and CDR2 SMNVEV (reference sequence). The CDR3 covers 13 residues. The CDR3 nucleotides read TGTGCCAGTAAAATGGGGGTTAACAATGAGCAGTTCTTC. Amino acids: CASKMGVNNEQFF.

V gene TRBV7-8 combines with J gene TRBJ1-5; TRBD1 aligns across 8 bases. V lost 5 bases, J lost 0 bases, and 6 bases stayed unmatched. Germline lookup yields CDR1 SGHVS and CDR2 FQNEAQ. This CDR3 has 16 residues. The CDR3, as DNA: TGTGCCAGCAGCCCGGGGACAGGTTTTAGCAATCAGCCCCAGCATTTT. Its translation: CASSPGTGFSNQPQHF.

This chain uses TRBV7-8 with TRBJ1-1; maybe TRBD1 (6 bases). V dropped 5 bases and J dropped 4 bases, with 11 bases sitting between them. Germline V gives CDR1 SGHVS, CDR2 FQNEAQ. The CDR3 covers 13 residues. CDR3 amino acids: CASSTQGATEAFF. In nucleotides, the CDR3 is TGTGCCAGCAGCACACAGGGAGCCACTGAAGCTTTCTTT.

J is TRBJ2-7 and V is TRBV7-3, with D perhaps TRBD2 (6 bases). The germline gives CDR1 SGHTA, CDR2 FQGTGA. Trimming removed 1 base from V and 0 bases from J, with 13 bases in between. This CDR3 is built from 16 residues. DNA for the CDR3: TGTGCCAGCAGCTTAATTCGGTCTAGCGTCTCCTACGAGCAGTACTTC. Its translation is CASSLIRSSVSYEQYF.